These 26 T cell receptor beta chains were sequenced from one sample in a study of Graves' ophthalmopathy and Graves' hyperthyroidism. For repertoire sequencing, the TCR beta CDR3 regions were amplified from RNA transcripts. First-round RT-PCR with HTBI primers preceded a second-round multiplex PCR. TCRdb used MiXCR to reprocess the multiplex PCR reads, holding one entry per CDR3 protein. The sample consists of 150,000 to 200,000 distinct CDR3 sequences, around 40% of them appearing once. Specimen: peripheral blood. Receptor source: a man aged 25 to 45 with Graves' ophthalmopathy.

This chain connects TRBV12-3 or TRBV12-4 to TRBJ2-7; 7 bases align to TRBD2. This CDR3 is built from 14 residues. V lost 6 bases, J lost 5 bases, and 10 bases stayed unmatched. In nucleotides, the CDR3 is TGTGCCAGCAGGCCCACGGCGGGAGACAACGAGCAGTACTTC. It is translated as CASRPTAGDNEQYF.

The V and J genes are TRBV27 and TRBJ2-7; 8 bases fit TRBD1. CDR1 is MNHEY, CDR2 SMNVEV, per germline (reference sequence). After removal of 3 bases from V and 2 bases from J, the junction contained 3 bases not matched to a gene. The CDR3 consists of 14 residues. The CDR3 here is CASSFLQGAYEQYF. The CDR3 DNA sequence: TGTGCCAGCAGTTTCTTACAGGGGGCCTACGAGCAGTACTTC.

This clonotype was seen many times. J is TRBJ2-4 and V is TRBV29-1, with D perhaps matching TRBD1 or TRBD2 (5 bases each). The germline V and J ends were trimmed by 6 bases and 4 bases, with 16 bases remaining between them. The CDR3 totals 14 residues. Germline V CDR1 and CDR2: SQVTM, ANQGSEA. The CDR3 loop reads CSVRIGTGKNIQYF. The CDR3 DNA reads as TGCAGCGTCCGGATCGGGACGGGTAAAAACATTCAGTACTTC.

This clonotype was observed many times. The chain couples TRBV10-3 to TRBJ2-7, with D possibly called TRBD1 or TRBD2 (5 bases each). Trimming pared 5 bases from V and 3 bases from J, leaving 11 bases between. The CDR3 totals 13 residues. The germline V gene has CDR1 ENHRY and CDR2 SYGVKD. The DNA of the CDR3 is TGTGCCATCAGTCCGGGGCTCGGCTACGAGCAGTACTTC. Amino acids: CAISPGLGYEQYF.

The chain carries TRBV20-1 and TRBJ2-7, with 7 positions matching TRBD1. There are 12 residues in the CDR3. V dropped 8 bases and J dropped 0; count of bases not matched to a gene: 4. The germline gives CDR1 DFQATT, CDR2 SNEGSKA (reference sequence). CDR3 DNA: TGCAGTTGGAACAGGGGCTCCTACGAGCAGTACTTC. This encodes CSWNRGSYEQYF.

This clonotype appeared many times. The rearrangement uses TRBV11-2 and TRBJ2-7; D not certain. Trimming removed 0 bases at V and 4 bases at J, with 7 bases between. Germline CDR1 reads SGHAT; CDR2 reads FQNNGV. This CDR3 is 13 amino acids long. CDR3 sequence (DNA): TGTGCCAGCAGCTTAGAGGGGTCGTACGAGCAGTACTTC. Encoded protein: CASSLEGSYEQYF.

The chain combines TRBV6-5 with TRBJ1-3; D is unresolved. Germline V lookup: CDR1 MNHEY, CDR2 SVGAGI. The CDR3 totals 15 residues. V was cut by 4 bases and J by 0 bases, with 10 bases left in between. CDR3 loop: CASSSSYVSGNTIYF. The CDR3 nucleotides are TGTGCCAGCAGTTCCTCTTACGTCTCTGGAAACACCATATATTTT.

The chain combines TRBV15 with TRBJ2-4, with 7 bases that match TRBD2. The V segment lost 1 base and the J segment 7 bases; nucleotides outside the gene matches: 25. The CDR3 is 21 residues long. The germline gives CDR1 LNHNV, CDR2 YYDKDF (reference sequence). The CDR3, as DNA: TGTGCCACCAGCAGAGTCCGATTATGGCTAGCGGACTCTTACGGTGTGAACATTCAGTACTTC. Translated: CATSRVRLWLADSYGVNIQYF.

This clonotype was recorded many times. V is TRBV12-3 or TRBV12-4 and J is TRBJ2-5; D possibly corresponds to TRBD2 (6 bases). Trimming took 5 bases from V and 5 from J, leaving 18 bases between them. CDR3 length: 15 amino acids. CDR3 in amino acids: CASSGGATSTETQYF. Here the CDR3 DNA reads TGTGCCAGCAGTGGGGGAGCGACTAGTACGGAGACCCAGTACTTC.

This clonotype has a count of ten or more. The V gene is TRBV11-3, the J gene TRBJ2-7, with D perhaps TRBD2 (5 bases). The CDR3 runs 11 residues. The V gene's germline CDR1 is SGHNT and CDR2 YENEEA. V lost 4 bases, J lost 6 bases, and 7 bases lay in between. As DNA, the CDR3 is TGTGCCAGCAGCTACGGACTCGAGCAGTACTTC. Its translation is CASSYGLEQYF.

There are many counts of this clonotype. This chain's CDR3 is CASSTRQGTYEQYF. The CDR3, as DNA: TGTGCCAGCAGCACTAGACAGGGTACCTACGAGCAGTACTTC. The chain employs TRBV7-2 and TRBJ2-7, with 7 bases lining up with TRBD1. The CDR3 loop spans 14 amino acids. Germline V gene data show CDR1 as SGHTA and CDR2 as FQGNSA. The junction had 6 bases not matched to a gene; V was cut back by 5 bases and J by 2 bases. The variable domain in full, completed from reference TRBV7-2 and TRBJ2-7, reads GAGVSQSPSNKVTEKGKDVELRCDPISGHTALYWYRQSLGQGLEFLIYFQGNSAPDKSGLPSDRFSAERTGGSVSTLTIQRTQQEDSAVYLCASSTRQGTYEQYFGPGTRLTVT.

This clonotype was seen many times. The rearrangement uses TRBV7-2 and TRBJ2-7; a possible D gene is TRBD2 (6 bases). CDR1 SGHTA and CDR2 FQGNSA come from the germline V gene. CDR3 size: 14 residues. Trimming took 2 bases from V and 4 from J, leaving 12 bases between them. The CDR3 region is CASSLPGLRYEQYF. CDR3 bases: TGTGCCAGCAGCTTACCGGGACTCCGGTACGAGCAGTACTTC.

This sequence joins TRBV10-3 and TRBJ2-6; 7 nucleotides agree with TRBD1. The CDR3 runs to 16 residues. Germline CDR1 reads ENHRY; CDR2 reads SYGVKD. The junction had 2 bases not matched to a gene; V was cut back by 2 bases and J by 1 base. The CDR3 sequence: CAISENRGSGANVLTF. The CDR3 nucleotides read TGTGCCATCAGTGAGAACAGGGGATCTGGGGCCAACGTCCTGACTTTC.

The chain uses TRBV25-1 and TRBJ1-1; 7 bases agree with TRBD1. Germline trimming cut 4 bases from V and 7 bases from J; bases unmatched to any gene: 9. This CDR3 has 14 amino acids. Germline CDR1 and CDR2: MGHDK and SYGVNS. CDR3 DNA: TGTGCCAGCAGTGCAGAACAGGGGAAGGGTGAAGCTTTCTTT. This codes for CASSAEQGKGEAFF. Full variable domain (rest looked up from reference TRBV25-1 and TRBJ1-1): EADIYQTPRYLVIGTGKKITLECSQTMGHDKMYWYQQDPGMELHLIHYSYGVNSTEKGDLSSESTVSRIRTEHFPLTLESARPSHTSQYLCASSAEQGKGEAFFGQGTRLTVV.

There are many counts of this clonotype. The chain is built from TRBV5-1 and TRBJ1-1; D is uncertain. The germline V gene has CDR1 SGHRS and CDR2 YFSETQ. Trimming cost V 2 bases and J 4 bases, with 9 bases left between them. This CDR3 region has 13 residues. In DNA form, the CDR3 reads TGCGCCAGCAGCTTAGTAGCCGGCACTGAAGCTTTCTTT. Amino acids: CASSLVAGTEAFF.

Here the CDR3 DNA reads TGTGCCAGTAGTGAACAGGCAGTTAACACTGAAGCTTTCTTT. Its protein product is CASSEQAVNTEAFF. The rearrangement links TRBV19 to TRBJ1-1, with a possible D match to TRBD1 (5 bases). Per the germline V gene, CDR1 is LNHDA and CDR2 is SQIVND (reference sequence). The V gene lost 5 bases and the J gene lost 2 bases, with 12 bases spanning the gap. This CDR3 has 14 amino acids.

This clonotype occurred a few times. The rearrangement joins TRBV6-1 to TRBJ1-2; 8 nucleotides match TRBD1. With 5 bases clipped from V and 6 bases from J, the junction kept 17 bases outside the gene matches. Germline CDR1 and CDR2: MNHNS and SASEGT. The CDR3 is 17 residues long. The CDR3 protein is CASSTPGGTGVRHGYTF. DNA for the CDR3: TGTGCCAGCAGTACCCCAGGTGGGACAGGCGTAAGACATGGCTACACCTTC.

V usage is TRBV6-1 and J usage is TRBJ2-7; D may correspond to TRBD1 or TRBD2 (6 bases each). V was trimmed by 2 bases and J by 4 bases, leaving 12 bases between them. The CDR3 is made up of 14 amino acids. CDR1 is MNHNS, CDR2 SASEGT, per germline. CDR3 DNA: TGTGCCAGCAGTGAATACGGGGGCGTGTACGAGCAGTACTTC. Its protein is CASSEYGGVYEQYF.

There are many counts of this clonotype. This rearrangement joins TRBV6-2 or TRBV6-3 to TRBJ2-6; the D is unclear. The CDR3 loop spans 13 amino acids. V was clipped by 6 bases and J by 2 bases, with 5 bases between them. CDR1 is MNHEY and CDR2 is SVGEGT in the germline V gene. The CDR3 loop is CASSWAGANVLTF. The CDR3 bases are TGTGCCAGCAGCTGGGCTGGGGCCAACGTCCTGACTTTC.

This clonotype was counted at least ten times. The chain has TRBV20-1 and TRBJ2-7; TRBD2 aligns across 9 bases. This CDR3 region has 14 residues. J lost 3 bases, V lost 6 bases, and 9 bases had no gene match. Germline V gene data show CDR1 as DFQATT and CDR2 as SNEGSKA (reference sequence). The CDR3 DNA follows: TGCAGTGCAACCGGAAGGCGGGAGGGCTACGAGCAGTACTTC. Its protein is CSATGRREGYEQYF.

This rearrangement joins TRBV19 to TRBJ1-2; D is unresolved. Trimming removed 3 bases at V and 2 bases at J, with 16 bases between. Germline CDR1 reads LNHDA; CDR2 reads SQIVND (reference sequence). This CDR3 has 16 amino acids. The CDR3, as DNA: TGTGCCAGTAGTATGTGGCCAACGAACCCCAACTATGGCTACACCTTC. Translated, it gives CASSMWPTNPNYGYTF.

V usage is TRBV29-1 and J usage is TRBJ2-7; a weak D match, TRBD1 (6 bases). The V end lost 6 bases, the J end lost 6 bases, and 15 bases lay between the germline ends. The CDR3 has 12 amino acids. Per germline, CDR1 SQVTM and CDR2 ANQGSEA. The CDR3 DNA sequence: TGCAGCGTCATGACAGGTTCAGGCGAGCAGTACTTC. Residues: CSVMTGSGEQYF.

This clonotype has at least ten counts. This chain connects TRBV6-2 or TRBV6-3 to TRBJ1-1, with TRBD1 as a possible D gene (6 bases). Trimming shortened V by 0 bases and J by 0 bases, and 17 bases separated the two germline ends. CDR3 size: 18 residues. The germline gives CDR1 MNHEY, CDR2 SVGEGT. The chain's CDR3 is CASSYSQIPQGMNTEAFF. CDR3 sequence (DNA): TGTGCCAGCAGTTACTCGCAGATCCCCCAGGGGATGAACACTGAAGCTTTCTTT.

This clonotype was recorded at least ten times. This chain joins TRBV6-6 and TRBJ1-2; 8 bases are a match to TRBD1. The CDR3 covers 14 residues. Germline CDR1 is MNHNY and CDR2 is SVGAGI (reference sequence). The V and J ends lost 6 bases and 6 bases, in that order; junction bases with no gene match: 9. The CDR3 spells CASRISGGADGYTF. DNA for the CDR3: TGTGCCAGCAGGATATCAGGGGGCGCGGATGGCTACACCTTC.

This clonotype came up many times. The chain combines TRBV9 with TRBJ2-7; possible D gene TRBD1, 6 bases. Trimming cost V 4 bases and J 4 bases, with 21 bases left between them. Per germline, CDR1 SGDLS and CDR2 YYNGEE. The CDR3 length is 16 residues. CDR3 amino acids: CASSPHGGSMIYEQYF. As DNA, the CDR3 is TGTGCCAGCAGCCCCCATGGGGGCAGCATGATATACGAGCAGTACTTC.

This chain joins TRBV27 and TRBJ1-3; D uncertain. Per germline, CDR1 MNHEY and CDR2 SMNVEV (reference sequence). Trimming cost V 6 bases and J 7 bases, with 16 bases left between them. The CDR3 spans 14 residues. The CDR3 spells CASSLVGRGNTIYF. DNA for the CDR3: TGTGCCAGCAGCTTAGTGGGCAGAGGGAACACCATATATTTT.